Listed below are T cell receptor beta chains from one sample, sequenced in a study of cytomegalovirus exposure and HLA in healthy donors. Sequencing was performed with immunoSEQ multiplex PCR; in TCRdb, only in-frame clones are kept and a portion is missing. This table has about 360,000 clones, roughly 90% appearing once. What was sequenced was PBMCs. The receptors come from a young woman in good health and CMV-seronegative. Each CDR3 is given with its conserved first and last residue. The order of the fields is D gene, clone size, V gene, CDR3 length, J gene, CDR3 DNA, CDR3 protein. D genes are given only for firm matches. Size tells how often a clone was seen (once, few, many) or the class of an expanded clone, and some rows leave it out.

>TRBD2|-|TRBV29-1|13|TRBJ2-1
TGCAGCGCGCCGGGGGGACGGACCAACGAGCAGTTCTTC
CSAPGGRTNEQFF
>-|-|TRBV6-5|14|TRBJ1-1
TGTGCCAGCAGTTACCGGCAGGGTGGGACTGAAGCTTTCTTT
CASSYRQGGTEAFF
>-|-|TRBV19|14|TRBJ1-1
TGTGCCAGTAGTCTACGGACTGGGAACACTGAAGCTTTCTTT
CASSLRTGNTEAFF
>TRBD1|once|TRBV28|19|TRBJ2-6
TGTGCCAGCAGTTTCTTCCCAGGACAGGGGGCGGTTGGGGCCAACGTCCTGACTTTC
CASSFFPGQGAVGANVLTF
>-|-|TRBV6-6|13|TRBJ2-1
TGTGCCAGCAGTACCGGCCGGGGATATGAGCAGTTCTTC
CASSTGRGYEQFF
>TRBD1|few|TRBV12-5|13|TRBJ1-2
TGTGCTAGTGGTTTGTCCGGGACAGTCGGCTACACCTTC
CASGLSGTVGYTF
>TRBD1|-|TRBV7-6|14|TRBJ2-7
TGTGCCAGCAGCTACAGACAGGGGGCGAACGAGCAGTACTTC
CASSYRQGANEQYF
>-|-|TRBV2|14|TRBJ2-7
TGTGCCAGCAGTGTGGGGCCTGGTGACTACGAGCAGTACTTC
CASSVGPGDYEQYF
>-|-|TRBV29-1|13|TRBJ1-1
TGCAGCGTTGAACTTGGGAGTAACACTGAAGCTTTCTTT
CSVELGSNTEAFF
>TRBD1|-|TRBV7-9|15|TRBJ1-1
TGTGCCAGCAGCTTAACCAGGGGGAACTTGGGTGAAGCTTTCTTT
CASSLTRGNLGEAFF
>-|-|TRBV11-3|14|TRBJ1-6
TGTGCCAGCAGCCGGGACTTTAGGAATTCACCCCTCCACTTT
CASSRDFRNSPLHF
>-|-|TRBV27|13|TRBJ2-7
TGTGCCAGCAGTTTAACTTTAGGCAGGGTCTGGTACTTC
CASSLTLGRVWYF
>-|-|TRBV15|16|TRBJ1-4
TGTGCCACCAGCAGAGAGGCGAGAGGAACTAATGAAAAACTGTTTTTT
CATSREARGTNEKLFF
>TRBD1|-|TRBV5-1|14|TRBJ2-7
TGCGCCAGCAGCTCGGGACAGGGAATCAACGAGCAGTACTTC
CASSSGQGINEQYF
>-|-|TRBV7-9|15|TRBJ2-1
TGTGCCAGCAGCTTAGTTCAGCAGGGAAACAATGAGCAGTTCTTC
CASSLVQQGNNEQFF
>-|-|TRBV7-9|14|TRBJ2-7
TGTGCCAGCAGCGCCGGGGGACCCACCATTGAGCAGTACTTC
CASSAGGPTIEQYF
>-|-|TRBV7-6|15|TRBJ2-6
TGTGCCAGCAGCCCCCTTATATCTGGGGCCAACGTCCTGACTTTC
CASSPLISGANVLTF
>TRBD1|-|TRBV4-1|17|TRBJ1-2
TGCGCCAGCAGCCAAGAAGAGCTGGACAGGGGATTCTATGGCTACACCTTC
CASSQEELDRGFYGYTF
>-|once|TRBV6-5|14|TRBJ2-1
TGTGCCAGCAGTTATAGTCGATTCTACAATGAGCAGTTCTTC
CASSYSRFYNEQFF
>TRBD2|-|TRBV2|14|TRBJ2-5
TGTGCCAGCGGTAGCGGGGGCCCCCAAGAGACCCAGTACTTC
CASGSGGPQETQYF
>-|few|TRBV4-1|14|TRBJ1-2
TGCGCCAGCAGCCAAGGCAGGGTAAACTATGGCTACACCTTC
CASSQGRVNYGYTF
>-|once|TRBV5-1|17|TRBJ2-1
TGCGCCAGCAGCAAAGGGGGCGGGATTGGCTCCTACAATGAGCAGTTCTTC
CASSKGGGIGSYNEQFF
>-|-|TRBV27|16|TRBJ1-2
TGTGCCAGCAGTCCCCATACGCAGGGGCTCTCCTATGGCTACACCTTC
CASSPHTQGLSYGYTF